The present entry profiles one T cell receptor (beta chain) with its context. The entry originates in a study of blood T cell repertoires in COVID-19. At the level of the study: Acute and convalescent COVID-19 samples came from the United States, Italy and Spain. T cells, B-cell-depleted T cells, or PBMCs provided the cDNA or gDNA that served as material.

In the original workflow: Researchers report that nucleated cell counts were estimated from reference gene primer amplification. The table came from immunoSEQ multiplex PCR; TCRdb's copy has only in-frame clones and leaves some out. For V, J and clone size, that table is used; D and trimming come from the DNA. The table includes approximately 250,000 clones, approximately 90% detected once. The ends lost 2 bases at V and 11 bases at J; junction bases unmatched: 10. The CDR3 covers 14 residues. CDR1 and CDR2 from the germline V gene are LNHDA and SQIVND (reference sequence). This sequence was found in a man aged 18 to 29 with active or convalescent COVID-19. The V gene is TRBV19, the J gene TRBJ1-1; TRBD1 agrees at 8 bases. Specimen: peripheral blood. The CDR3 here is CASSIQGARSLAFF. The CDR3 nucleotides are TGTGCCAGTAGTATACAGGGGGCGCGTTCGTTGGCTTTCTTT.